A single sample gave rise to the 18 T cell receptor beta chains below, sequenced in a study of blood T cell repertoires in COVID-19. Sequenced by immunoSEQ multiplex PCR; TCRdb stores in-frame clones only, minus some. Of around 100,000 clones listed, approximately 90% are singletons. The sample taken for sequencing was peripheral blood. These receptors all come from a woman aged 80 or over in a cohort sampled during active COVID-19.

The J gene is TRBJ2-1, the V gene TRBV7-2, with 7 positions matching TRBD1. This CDR3 comprises 14 residues. CDR1 is SGHTA and CDR2 is FQGNSA in the germline V gene. The junction had 5 bases not matched to a gene; V was cut back by 6 bases and J by 3 bases. The DNA for the CDR3 is TGTGCCAGCAGTGGGCCAGGGGGCTACAATGAGCAGTTCTTC. Protein product: CASSGPGGYNEQFF.

The chain recombines TRBV3-1 (or the pseudogene TRBV3-2) with TRBJ2-7; TRBD2 might be the D (5 bases). The germline V gene encodes CDR1 LGHDT and CDR2 YNNKEL (reference sequence). V shed 4 bases and J shed 1 base, with 11 bases lying between them. This CDR3 spans 14 amino acids. CDR3 loop: CASSPSGLSYEQYF. DNA of the CDR3: TGTGCCAGCAGCCCCAGCGGATTATCCTACGAGCAGTACTTC.

The chain joins TRBV27 to TRBJ1-5; unclear D gene. The CDR3 spans 19 residues. Germline-derived CDR1 and CDR2 are MNHEY and SMNVEV (reference sequence). Trimming took off 6 bases at V and 2 bases at J, with 26 bases between the two ends. For the CDR3, the DNA is TGTGCCAGCAGATCCCTCGGGAGTGGTGGGGTAGTGGGCAATCAGCCCCAGCATTTT. Protein: CASRSLGSGGVVGNQPQHF.

V gene TRBV14 combines with J gene TRBJ2-3, with D perhaps TRBD2 (5 bases). Germline CDR1 is SGHDN and CDR2 is FVKESK. The CDR3 contains 16 residues. V was shortened by 0 bases and J by 7 bases, with 17 bases between the two germline ends. CDR3 region: CASSQEAAFDGNTQYF. The CDR3, as DNA: TGTGCCAGCAGCCAAGAAGCGGCCTTTGACGGCAATACGCAGTATTTT.

This chain links TRBV24-1 with TRBJ2-2, with 8 bases fitting TRBD1. The V gene's germline CDR1 is KGHDR and CDR2 SFDVKD. The ends lost 4 bases at V and 5 bases at J; junction bases unmatched: 8. The CDR3 covers 16 residues. For the CDR3, the DNA is TGTGCCACCAGTGAACCCGGACAGGGAGTGACCGGGGAGCTGTTTTTT. It yields the protein CATSEPGQGVTGELFF.

The CDR3 bases are TGCAGCGTTTTTCTCTCCTACAATGAGCAGTTCTTC. Amino acids: CSVFLSYNEQFF. V gene TRBV29-1 combines with J gene TRBJ2-1; D not resolved. V lost 5 bases and J 0 bases, leaving 5 bases between the germline ends. CDR3 length equals 12 residues. The germline V gene encodes CDR1 SQVTM and CDR2 ANQGSEA.

The chain links TRBV3-1 (or the pseudogene TRBV3-2) to TRBJ2-5; maybe TRBD2 (5 bases). V lost 0 bases and J 3 bases, leaving 8 bases between the germline ends. From germline, CDR1 is LGHDT and CDR2 YNNKEL (reference sequence). This CDR3 has 14 residues. The CDR3 DNA reads as TGTGCCAGCAGCCAAGATCTGCGGGAAGAGACCCAGTACTTC. As protein: CASSQDLREETQYF.

The chain recombines TRBV18 with TRBJ2-5, with 11 bases fitting TRBD1. The germline V gene encodes CDR1 KGHSH and CDR2 LQKENI. Trimming at V came to 0 bases and at J to 6 bases, leaving 3 bases not matched to a gene. CDR3 length: 15 residues. The CDR3 sequence is CASSPPGQGEKTQYF. CDR3 bases: TGTGCCAGCTCACCACCGGGACAGGGGGAAAAGACCCAGTACTTC.

The chain is built from TRBV21-1 and TRBJ2-7; the table gives TRBD2 as D, unverified against the DNA. TRBV21-1 is an annotated pseudogene. CDR3 length: 19 residues. The CDR3 DNA reads as TGTGCCAGCAGTAAAAGGACTAGCGGGGCCCTAAAAGACTCCTACGAGCAGTACTTC. This translates into CASSKRTSGALKDSYEQYF.

This chain links TRBV7-9 with TRBJ1-1; tentatively, D is TRBD1 (5 bases). The CDR3 sequence is 14 residues long. Trimming took off 4 bases at V and 5 bases at J, with 14 bases between the two ends. CDR1 and CDR2 (germline): SEHNR, FQNEAQ (reference sequence). CDR3 sequence (DNA): TGTGCCAGCAGCTGGGGGGGATCGAGTACTGAAGCTTTCTTT. It yields the protein CASSWGGSSTEAFF.

The chain recombines TRBV15 with TRBJ2-5; maybe TRBD2 (6 bases). The CDR3 has 16 amino acids. Deletions cut 3 bases from V and 2 bases from J, with 16 bases between. In germline, CDR1 is LNHNV, CDR2 YYDKDF (reference sequence). CDR3 nucleotides: TGTGCCACCAGCAGGCGCTTAGCGGCCGGGCAAGAGACCCAGTACTTC. It yields the protein CATSRRLAAGQETQYF.

This clone has only one observation. The rearrangement uses TRBV24-1 and TRBJ2-1, with D possibly matching TRBD2 (6 bases). V shed 9 bases and J shed 4 bases, with 15 bases lying between them. The CDR3 is 14 amino acids. In germline, CDR1 is KGHDR, CDR2 SFDVKD. CDR3 sequence: CATRPGGKYNEQFF. The CDR3 nucleotides read TGTGCCACCCGCCCAGGCGGGAAATACAATGAGCAGTTCTTC.

The chain uses TRBV4-1 and TRBJ1-1; a possible D gene is TRBD1 (5 bases). The V end lost 0 bases, the J end lost 3 bases, and 14 bases lay between the germline ends. This CDR3 is built from 16 residues. From germline, CDR1 is MGHRA and CDR2 YSYEKL. As DNA, the CDR3 is TGCGCCAGCAGCCAAGATCCCCGGGGCGGGGACACTGAAGCTTTCTTT. It codes for CASSQDPRGGDTEAFF.

This chain joins TRBV3-1 (or the pseudogene TRBV3-2) and TRBJ2-1; TRBD2 might be the D (5 bases). Germline CDR1 LGHDT, CDR2 YNNKEL (reference sequence). The CDR3 runs to 15 residues. Trimming left V 4 bases short and J 8 bases short, with 18 bases between. The CDR3 sequence is CASSPGLNNGDEQFF. CDR3 DNA: TGTGCCAGCAGCCCCGGACTCAATAATGGGGATGAGCAGTTCTTC.

The V and J genes are TRBV19 and TRBJ1-2; tentative D call: TRBD1 (5 bases). The ends were cut back, 6 bases at V and 4 bases at J, with 18 bases in the middle. This CDR3 comprises 15 residues. In germline, CDR1 is LNHDA, CDR2 SQIVND (reference sequence). In DNA, the CDR3 is TGTGCCAGTAGAGAGACAGAAAACTACTCCTATGGCTACACCTTC. Encoded protein: CASRETENYSYGYTF.

This chain links TRBV7-9 with TRBJ2-1; D perhaps matches TRBD1 (6 bases). The germline V gene has CDR1 SEHNR and CDR2 FQNEAQ (reference sequence). V lost 5 bases, J lost 2 bases, and 16 bases lay in between. This CDR3 has 16 residues. DNA of the CDR3: TGTGCCAGCAGCGCATCCGGGACACCTCCCTACAATGAGCAGTTCTTC. This encodes CASSASGTPPYNEQFF. The full variable domain, with the rest looked up from reference TRBV7-9 and TRBJ2-1, is DTGVSQNPRHKITKRGQNVTFRCDPISEHNRLYWYRQTLGQGPEFLTYFQNEAQLEKSRLLSDRFSAERPKGSFSTLEIQRTEQGDSAMYLCASSASGTPPYNEQFFGPGTRLTVL.

The chain links TRBV5-5 to TRBJ1-5, with D possibly TRBD1 on 6 matching bases. This CDR3 comprises 14 residues. V lost 5 bases and J 3 bases, leaving 12 bases between the germline ends. The V gene's germline CDR1 is SGHKS and CDR2 YYEKEE (reference sequence). CDR3 amino acids: CASSEGGINQPQHF. The CDR3 nucleotides read TGTGCCAGCAGTGAGGGGGGGATCAATCAGCCCCAGCATTTT.

The CDR3 region has the DNA TGTGCCAGTAGTATCCCCGGGACAGGGGACACCGGGGAGCTGTTTTTT. Translated: CASSIPGTGDTGELFF. The chain links TRBV19 to TRBJ2-2, with TRBD1 matching 10 bases. Germline V lookup: CDR1 LNHDA, CDR2 SQIVND (reference sequence). The CDR3 consists of 16 residues. V was pared by 3 bases and J by 3 bases, with 4 bases of the junction left unmatched. The complete variable domain, with remaining parts taken from reference TRBV19 and TRBJ2-2, reads DGGITQSPKYLFRKEGQNVTLSCEQNLNHDAMYWYRQDPGQGLRLIYYSQIVNDFQKGDIAEGYSVSREKKESFPLTVTSAQKNPTAFYLCASSIPGTGDTGELFFGEGSRLTVL.